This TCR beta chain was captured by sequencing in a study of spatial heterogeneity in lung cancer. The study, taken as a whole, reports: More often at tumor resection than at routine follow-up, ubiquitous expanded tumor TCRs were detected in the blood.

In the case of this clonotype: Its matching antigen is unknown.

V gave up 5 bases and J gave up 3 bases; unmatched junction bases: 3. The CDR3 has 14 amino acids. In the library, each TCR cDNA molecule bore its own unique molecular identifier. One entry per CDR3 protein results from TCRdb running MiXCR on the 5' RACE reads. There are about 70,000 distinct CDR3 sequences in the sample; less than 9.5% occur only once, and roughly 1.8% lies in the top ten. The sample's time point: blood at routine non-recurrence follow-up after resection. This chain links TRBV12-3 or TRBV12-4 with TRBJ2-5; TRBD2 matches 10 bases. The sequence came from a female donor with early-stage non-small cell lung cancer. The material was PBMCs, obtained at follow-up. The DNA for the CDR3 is TGTGCCAGCAGTGCTGGGACTAGCGAAGAGACCCAGTACTTC. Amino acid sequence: CASSAGTSEETQYF.